This TCR beta chain appears in the sequencing data of a study of T-cell reconstitution after alpha-beta-depleted transplantation in children. Study-level results: T-cell counts and diversity at one year post-transplant came mainly from newly produced T cells.

Preparation of the TCRbeta library involved a method that used unique molecular identifiers. TCRdb called the PCR reads again in MiXCR, with one record for every CDR3 protein. The sample contains around 450,000 distinct CDR3 sequences, roughly 15% of which appear only once. On this clonotype itself: Antigen unknown.

The V gene's germline CDR1 is SGDLS and CDR2 YYNGEE. CDR3 length: 18 amino acids. V lost 0 bases, J lost 6 bases, and 8 bases stayed unmatched. The TCR sequence derives from a boy under two years old who had a stem cell transplant for Wiskott-Aldrich syndrome, so the T cells may come from the graft donor. The rearrangement uses TRBV9 and TRBJ2-1; TRBD2 aligns across 14 bases. Source: PBMCs, mostly from graft donor cells, taken 360 days after TCRalphabeta/CD19-depleted stem cell transplant. The CDR3 reads CASSVAPGTSGRSNEQFF. The CDR3 nucleotides are TGTGCCAGCAGCGTAGCTCCCGGGACTAGCGGGAGATCCAATGAGCAGTTCTTC.